Each of the 13 T cell receptor beta chains below was sequenced from the same sample in a study of naive and memory T cell subsets (dated by TCRdb to about 2017). The library was prepared using UMI-ligation and nested PCR. Instrument used: Illumina MiSeq. An equimolar mix of two oligonucleotides covering both TRBC1 and TRBC2 was used as the beta constant-region primer. TCRdb reworked the public reads: Q25 trimming with fastp, MiXCR clone assembly, productive beta chains retained. Identical CDR3 protein sequences are pooled into one entry, listed with their most common genes and DNA. The sample table records 81,000 or so distinct CDR3 sequences; 6% to 7.5% of these occur just once. The top ten hold around 1.7% of the sample. Sequenced: central memory CD4+ T cells from blood. Interpreted using the paper, the cell subset or site label stands for: central memory, CD45RA- CD27+. These receptors all stem from a human donor in good health.

This clonotype was found many times. The genes are TRBV7-2 and TRBJ2-5; 12 nucleotides line up with TRBD1. Looked up from germline, CDR1 is SGHTA and CDR2 is FQGNSA. V lost 5 bases to trimming and J lost 10 bases; unmatched junction nucleotides: 11. The CDR3 sequence is 15 residues long. The CDR3 sequence: CASSASGQGARGQYF. In DNA form, the CDR3 reads TGTGCCAGCAGCGCCTCGGGACAGGGGGCGCGCGGCCAGTACTTC.

Ten or more counts support this clonotype. The V and J genes are TRBV7-9 and TRBJ2-7, with 7 positions matching TRBD1. J lost 12 bases, V lost 4 bases, and 9 bases had no gene match. CDR3 length: 12 amino acids. Germline lookup yields CDR1 SEHNR and CDR2 FQNEAQ (reference sequence). The CDR3 region is CASSSQGGNAYF. The CDR3, as DNA: TGTGCCAGCAGCTCACAAGGGGGCAACGCGTACTTC.

The genes are TRBV30 and TRBJ1-6; D not resolved. The CDR3 contains 13 residues. Trimming left V 2 bases short and J 7 bases short, with 9 bases between. Germline V lookup: CDR1 GTSNPN, CDR2 SVGIG (reference sequence). CDR3 bases: TGTGCCTGGAGTTGGACGGAGAATTCACCCCTCCACTTT. Translation gives CAWSWTENSPLHF.

This clonotype was counted only a few times. The V gene is TRBV11-1, the J gene TRBJ2-7; D gene ambiguous. The ends were cut back, 4 bases at V and 4 bases at J, with 5 bases in the middle. Per the germline V gene, CDR1 is SGHAT and CDR2 is FQDESV (reference sequence). The CDR3 is 11 residues long. CDR3 in DNA: TGTGCCAGCAGCTCCGATTACGAGCAGTACTTC. Its translation is CASSSDYEQYF.

This clonotype was seen at least ten times. The CDR3 DNA reads as TGTGCCAGCAGCCCCGGACAGTACAAAGAGACCCAGTACTTC. It specifies CASSPGQYKETQYF. The V gene is TRBV6-5, the J gene TRBJ2-5; D possibly corresponds to TRBD1 (6 bases). V lost 6 bases to trimming and J lost 3 bases, with 14 bases between them. From germline, CDR1 is MNHEY and CDR2 SVGAGI. This CDR3 region has 14 residues.

This clonotype was counted a few times. This sequence joins TRBV7-2 and TRBJ2-5; 10 positions agree with TRBD2. Germline assignment: CDR1 SGHTA and CDR2 FQGNSA. With 5 bases clipped from V and 5 bases from J, the junction kept 5 bases outside the gene matches. This CDR3 has 14 amino acids. Written as DNA, the CDR3 is TGTGCCAGCAGCCCAGATAGCGGGAGGGAGACCCAGTACTTC. This encodes CASSPDSGRETQYF. The whole variable domain, remainder taken from reference TRBV7-2 and TRBJ2-5, is GAGVSQSPSNKVTEKGKDVELRCDPISGHTALYWYRQSLGQGLEFLIYFQGNSAPDKSGLPSDRFSAERTGGSVSTLTIQRTQQEDSAVYLCASSPDSGRETQYFGPGTRLLVL.

This clonotype has at least ten counts. The chain is built from TRBV19 and TRBJ2-2; D gene unclear. The CDR3 sequence is 14 residues long. V lost 3 bases and J 3 bases, leaving 8 bases between the germline ends. CDR1 LNHDA and CDR2 SQIVND come from the germline V gene (reference sequence). The CDR3 coding sequence is TGTGCCAGTAGTATCCAGGAGTACACCGGGGAGCTGTTTTTT. Its protein is CASSIQEYTGELFF.

Only a few counts were recorded for this clonotype. The chain is built from TRBV11-2 and TRBJ2-2, with D possibly being TRBD2 (5 bases). The CDR3 is made up of 12 amino acids. Trimming left V 3 bases short and J 6 bases short, with 5 bases between. Germline V CDR1 and CDR2: SGHAT, FQNNGV. CDR3 region: CASSLRAGELFF. As DNA, the CDR3 is TGTGCCAGCAGCTTGAGGGCCGGGGAGCTGTTTTTT.

This clonotype was picked up many times. This sequence joins TRBV28 and TRBJ2-2; possibly TRBD1 or TRBD2 for D (6 bases each). The CDR3 is 15 residues long. CDR1 is MDHEN, CDR2 SYDVKM, per germline. V was clipped by 4 bases and J by 2 bases, with 11 bases between them. The CDR3 is CASSWAGHNTGELFF. The CDR3 nucleotides are TGTGCCAGCAGTTGGGCGGGACATAACACCGGGGAGCTGTTTTTT.

This clonotype occurred many times. The chain employs TRBV18 and TRBJ1-2; possibly TRBD1 for D (6 bases). V was shortened by 8 bases and J by 8 bases, with 18 bases between the two germline ends. This CDR3 contains 13 residues. The germline V gene has CDR1 KGHSH and CDR2 LQKENI. CDR3 coding DNA: TGTGCCAGCCAAGGACAGCCGCTCGGAGGCTACACCTTC. Protein sequence: CASQGQPLGGYTF.

This clonotype was observed a few times. The rearrangement uses TRBV12-3 or TRBV12-4 and TRBJ2-1; D ambiguous. This CDR3 region has 15 residues. Trimming took off 3 bases at V and 0 bases at J, with 9 bases between the two ends. CDR3 residues: CASSLKTYSYNEQFF. In nucleotides, the CDR3 is TGTGCCAGCAGTTTGAAGACCTACTCCTACAATGAGCAGTTCTTC.

This clonotype was counted a few times. CDR3 loop: CASQPPGTKRYNEQFF. CDR3 nucleotide sequence: TGTGCCAGCCAACCCCCCGGGACTAAAAGATACAATGAGCAGTTCTTC. The genes are TRBV12-3 or TRBV12-4 and TRBJ2-1; TRBD2 agrees at 7 bases. The CDR3 has 16 residues. V was clipped by 8 bases and J by 4 bases; unmatched bases: 14.

This clonotype was detected ten times or more. The CDR3 loop is CASSATGNYEQYF. The CDR3 DNA follows: TGTGCCAGCTCAGCGACAGGTAACTACGAGCAGTACTTC. The chain combines TRBV18 with TRBJ2-7; D perhaps matches TRBD1 (6 bases). The CDR3 totals 13 residues. From germline, CDR1 is KGHSH and CDR2 LQKENI. With 5 bases removed from V and 3 bases from J, the gap between germline ends came to 11 bases.